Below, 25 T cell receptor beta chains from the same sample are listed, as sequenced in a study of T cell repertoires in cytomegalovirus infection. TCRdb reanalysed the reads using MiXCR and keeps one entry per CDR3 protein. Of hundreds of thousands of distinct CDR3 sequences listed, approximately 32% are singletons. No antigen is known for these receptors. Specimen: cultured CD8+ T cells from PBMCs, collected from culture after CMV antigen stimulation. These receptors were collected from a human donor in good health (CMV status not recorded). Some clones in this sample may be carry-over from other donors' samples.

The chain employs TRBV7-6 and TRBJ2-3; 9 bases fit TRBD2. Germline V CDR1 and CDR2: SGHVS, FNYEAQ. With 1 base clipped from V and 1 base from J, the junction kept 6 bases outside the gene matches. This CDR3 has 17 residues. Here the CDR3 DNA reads TGTGCCAGCAGCTTAGTTGAGGCTAGCGGGGGCACAGATACGCAGTATTTT. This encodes CASSLVEASGGTDTQYF.

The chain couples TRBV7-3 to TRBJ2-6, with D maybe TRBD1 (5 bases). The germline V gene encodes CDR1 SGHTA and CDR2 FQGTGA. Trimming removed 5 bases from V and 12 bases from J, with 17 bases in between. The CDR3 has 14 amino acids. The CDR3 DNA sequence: TGTGCCAGCAGCGGTGGGGTAGGGGAAGGCGTCCTGACTTTC. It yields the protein CASSGGVGEGVLTF.

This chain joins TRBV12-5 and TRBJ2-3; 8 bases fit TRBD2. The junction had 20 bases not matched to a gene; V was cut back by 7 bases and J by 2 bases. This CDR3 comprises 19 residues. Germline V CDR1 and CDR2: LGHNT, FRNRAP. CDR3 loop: CASARSSGTADRNTDTQYF. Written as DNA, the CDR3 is TGTGCTAGTGCCCGGAGTAGCGGGACTGCCGACCGAAACACAGATACGCAGTATTTT.

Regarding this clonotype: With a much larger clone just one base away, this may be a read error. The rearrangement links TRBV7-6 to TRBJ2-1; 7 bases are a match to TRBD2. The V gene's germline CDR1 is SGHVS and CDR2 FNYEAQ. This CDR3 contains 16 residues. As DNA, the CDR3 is TGTGCCAGCAGCTCTCCCCTCGCGGGGGACTACAATGTGCAGTTCTTC. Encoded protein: CASSSPLAGDYNVQFF.

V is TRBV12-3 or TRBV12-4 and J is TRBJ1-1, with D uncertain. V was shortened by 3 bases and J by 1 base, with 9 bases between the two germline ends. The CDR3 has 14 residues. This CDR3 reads CASSFRGWNTEAFF. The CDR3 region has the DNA TGTGCCAGCAGTTTTAGAGGGTGGAACACTGAAGCTTTCTTT.

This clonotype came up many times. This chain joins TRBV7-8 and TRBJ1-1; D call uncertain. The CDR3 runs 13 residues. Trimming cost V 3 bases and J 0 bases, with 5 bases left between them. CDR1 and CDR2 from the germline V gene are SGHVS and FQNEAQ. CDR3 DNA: TGTGCCAGCAGCTTCGATATGAACACTGAAGCTTTCTTT. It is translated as CASSFDMNTEAFF.

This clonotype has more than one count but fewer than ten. CDR3 sequence (DNA): TGTGCCAGCAGCCCGACTATTGGGGGGCGGAATGAGCAGTTCTTC. Translating it yields CASSPTIGGRNEQFF. This chain links TRBV12-3 or TRBV12-4 with TRBJ2-1; D possibly uses TRBD1 or TRBD2 (6 bases each). V was clipped by 6 bases and J by 7 bases, with 19 bases between them. The CDR3 has 15 residues.

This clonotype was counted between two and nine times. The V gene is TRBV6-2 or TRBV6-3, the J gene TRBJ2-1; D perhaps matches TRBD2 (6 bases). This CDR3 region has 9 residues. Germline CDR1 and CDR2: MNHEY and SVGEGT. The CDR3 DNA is TGTGTGGCGGGGCCTGAGCAGTTCTTC. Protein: CVAGPEQFF.

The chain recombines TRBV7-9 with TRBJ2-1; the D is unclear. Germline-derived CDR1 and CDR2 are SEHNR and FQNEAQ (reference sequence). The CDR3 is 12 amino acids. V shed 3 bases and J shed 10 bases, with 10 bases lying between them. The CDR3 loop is CASSLSPQEQFF. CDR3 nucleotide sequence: TGTGCCAGCAGCTTGAGCCCCCAAGAGCAGTTCTTC.

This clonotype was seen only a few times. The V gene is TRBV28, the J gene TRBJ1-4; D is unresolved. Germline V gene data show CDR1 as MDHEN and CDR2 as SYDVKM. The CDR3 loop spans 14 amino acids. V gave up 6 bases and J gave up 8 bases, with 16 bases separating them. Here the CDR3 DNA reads TGTGCCAGCAGCCTCCCGGGTGGTGGCGAAAAACTGTTTTTT. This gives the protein CASSLPGGGEKLFF.

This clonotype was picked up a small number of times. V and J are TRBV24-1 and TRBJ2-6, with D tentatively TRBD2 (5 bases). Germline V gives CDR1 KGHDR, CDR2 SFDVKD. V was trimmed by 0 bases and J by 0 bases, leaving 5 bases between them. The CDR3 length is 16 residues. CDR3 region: CATSDLAGSGANVLTF. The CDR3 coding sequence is TGTGCCACCAGTGATTTGGCGGGCTCTGGGGCCAACGTCCTGACTTTC.

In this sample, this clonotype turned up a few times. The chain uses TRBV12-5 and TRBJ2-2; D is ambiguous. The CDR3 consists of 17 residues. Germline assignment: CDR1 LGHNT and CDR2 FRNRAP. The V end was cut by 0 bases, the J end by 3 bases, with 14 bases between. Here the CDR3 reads CASGLVFSEVDTGELFF. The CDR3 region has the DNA TGTGCTAGTGGTTTGGTATTTTCGGAAGTGGACACCGGGGAGCTGTTTTTT.

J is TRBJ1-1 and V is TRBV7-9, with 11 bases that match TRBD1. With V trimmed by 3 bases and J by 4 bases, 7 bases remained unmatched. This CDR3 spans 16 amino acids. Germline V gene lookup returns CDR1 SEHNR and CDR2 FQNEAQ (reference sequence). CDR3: CASSFTWDRGSTEAFF. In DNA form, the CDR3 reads TGTGCCAGCAGCTTCACTTGGGACAGGGGGTCCACTGAAGCTTTCTTT. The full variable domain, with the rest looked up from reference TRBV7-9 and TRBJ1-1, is DTGVSQNPRHKITKRGQNVTFRCDPISEHNRLYWYRQTLGQGPEFLTYFQNEAQLEKSRLLSDRFSAERPKGSFSTLEIQRTEQGDSAMYLCASSFTWDRGSTEAFFGQGTRLTVV.

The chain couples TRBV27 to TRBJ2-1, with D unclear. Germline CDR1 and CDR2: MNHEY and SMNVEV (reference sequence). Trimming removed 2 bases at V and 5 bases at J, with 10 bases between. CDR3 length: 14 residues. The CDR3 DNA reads TGTGCCAGCAGTTTAGGGAACAGCCACAATGAGCAGTTCTTC. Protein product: CASSLGNSHNEQFF.

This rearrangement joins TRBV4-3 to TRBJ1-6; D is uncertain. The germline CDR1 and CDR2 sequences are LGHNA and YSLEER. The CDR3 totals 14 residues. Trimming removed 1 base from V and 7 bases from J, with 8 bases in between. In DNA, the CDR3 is TGCGCCAGCAGCCAAGGACTGACGAATTCACCCCTCCACTTT. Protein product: CASSQGLTNSPLHF.

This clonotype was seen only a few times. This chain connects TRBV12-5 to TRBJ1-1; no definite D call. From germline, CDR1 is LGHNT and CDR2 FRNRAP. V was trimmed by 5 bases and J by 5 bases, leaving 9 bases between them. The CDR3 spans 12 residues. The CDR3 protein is CASGQYGTEAFF. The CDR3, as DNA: TGTGCTAGTGGTCAATATGGGACTGAAGCTTTCTTT.

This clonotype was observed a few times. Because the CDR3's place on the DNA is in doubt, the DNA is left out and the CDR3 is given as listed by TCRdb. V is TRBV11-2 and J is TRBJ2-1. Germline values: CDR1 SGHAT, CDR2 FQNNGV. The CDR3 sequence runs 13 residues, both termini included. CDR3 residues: CASSWGGGNERFF.

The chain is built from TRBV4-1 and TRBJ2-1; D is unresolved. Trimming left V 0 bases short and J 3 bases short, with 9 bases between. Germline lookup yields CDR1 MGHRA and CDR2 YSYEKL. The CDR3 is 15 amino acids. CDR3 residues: CASSQEVARYNEQFF. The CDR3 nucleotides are TGCGCCAGCAGCCAAGAGGTGGCCCGCTACAATGAGCAGTTCTTC.

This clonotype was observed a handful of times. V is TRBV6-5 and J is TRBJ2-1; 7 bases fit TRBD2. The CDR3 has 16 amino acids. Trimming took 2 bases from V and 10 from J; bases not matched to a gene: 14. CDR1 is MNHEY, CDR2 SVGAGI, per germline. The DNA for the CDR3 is TGTGCCAGCAGTTACGGAATCGAGCGGGACCCTGTCGAGCAGTTCTTC. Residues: CASSYGIERDPVEQFF.

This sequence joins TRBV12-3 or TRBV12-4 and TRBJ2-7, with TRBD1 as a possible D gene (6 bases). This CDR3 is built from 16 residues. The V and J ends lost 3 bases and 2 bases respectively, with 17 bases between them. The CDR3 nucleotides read TGTGCCAGCAGTTTCGACCCGACAGGTTATCCCTACGAGCAGTACTTC. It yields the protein CASSFDPTGYPYEQYF.

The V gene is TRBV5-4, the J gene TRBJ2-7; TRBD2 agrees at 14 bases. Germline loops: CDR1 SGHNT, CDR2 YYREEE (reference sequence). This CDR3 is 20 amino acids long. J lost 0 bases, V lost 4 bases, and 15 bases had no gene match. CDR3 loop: CASSRYIRTSGGPGSYEQYV. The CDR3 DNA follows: TGTGCCAGCAGCCGCTATATTAGGACTAGCGGGGGGCCCGGCTCCTACGAGCAGTACGTC.

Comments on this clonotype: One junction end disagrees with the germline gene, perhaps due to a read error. CDR3 region: CASNIDWQDYSNQPQHF. The CDR3 coding sequence is TGTGCCAGTAATATAGATTGGCAAGACTATAGCAATCAGCCCCAGCATTTT. The rearrangement links TRBV19 to TRBJ1-5; D is unresolved. Germline-derived CDR1 and CDR2 are LNHDA and SQIVND (reference sequence). The CDR3 contains 17 residues.

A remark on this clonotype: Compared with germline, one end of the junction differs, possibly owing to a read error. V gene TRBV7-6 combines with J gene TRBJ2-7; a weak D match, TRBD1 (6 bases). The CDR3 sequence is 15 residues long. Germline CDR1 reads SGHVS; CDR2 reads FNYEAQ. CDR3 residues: CASNLEQGSSYEQYF. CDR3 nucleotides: TGTGCCAGCAACTTAGAACAGGGATCGTCCTACGAGCAGTACTTC.

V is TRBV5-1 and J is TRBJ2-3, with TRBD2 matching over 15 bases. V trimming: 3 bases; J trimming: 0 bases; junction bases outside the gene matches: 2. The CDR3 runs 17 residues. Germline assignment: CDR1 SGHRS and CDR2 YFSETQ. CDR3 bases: TGCGCCAGCAGCTGGGGACTAGCGGGGGGTAGCACAGATACGCAGTATTTT. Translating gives CASSWGLAGGSTDTQYF.

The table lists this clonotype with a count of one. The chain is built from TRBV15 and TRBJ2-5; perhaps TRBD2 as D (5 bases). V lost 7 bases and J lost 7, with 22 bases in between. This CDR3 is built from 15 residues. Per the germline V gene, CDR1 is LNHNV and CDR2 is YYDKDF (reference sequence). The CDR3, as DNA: TGTGCCACCAACACCTCCCCGGGAACCGGCGTGACCCAGTACTTC. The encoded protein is CATNTSPGTGVTQYF.